These 26 T cell receptor beta chains were sequenced from one sample in a study of control samples from healthy donors and cancer patients. Here immunoSEQ multiplex PCR was the method, and the copy in TCRdb shows in-frame clones only, minus some. The sample consists of over 200,000 clones, 82% of them appearing once. Sequenced: PBMCs. These receptors all come from a woman in her fifties or sixties with lung cancer.

This clone was seen once. Its ends do not fully match the called genes, so a read error is possible. The V call is TRBV7-7, the J call TRBJ2-5; D is undetermined. Germline V CDR1 and CDR2: SSHAT, FNYEAQ (reference sequence). CDR3 length equals 15 residues. DNA of the CDR3: TGTGCTAGCAGCTTAAGCCTCCGGAGCGAAGAGACCCAGTACTTC. Its translation: CASSLSLRSEETQYF.

The rearrangement links TRBV13 to TRBJ2-3, with no clear D. Trimming pared 8 bases from V and 1 base from J, leaving 10 bases between. Per germline, CDR1 PRHDT and CDR2 FYEKMQ (reference sequence). CDR3 length: 13 residues. The CDR3 sequence is CASERAGTDTQYF. Written as DNA, the CDR3 is TGTGCCAGCGAGAGAGCTGGCACAGATACGCAGTATTTT.

Comments on this clone: Other nucleotide sequences in the sample specify the same CDR3. This sequence joins TRBV5-1 and TRBJ1-5; unclear D gene. The CDR3 sequence is 13 residues long. Trimming cost V 5 bases and J 0 bases, with 6 bases left between them. Germline V lookup: CDR1 SGHRS, CDR2 YFSETQ. The CDR3 DNA is TGCGCCAGCAGGCCCGATAGCAATCAGCCCCAGCATTTT. Protein sequence: CASRPDSNQPQHF.

V usage is TRBV5-1 and J usage is TRBJ2-5; 7 nucleotides line up with TRBD2. V trimming: 3 bases; J trimming: 0 bases; junction bases outside the gene matches: 5. From germline, CDR1 is SGHRS and CDR2 YFSETQ. CDR3 size: 15 residues. CDR3 bases: TGCGCCAGCAGCTGGCTAGCGGTGAACCAAGAGACCCAGTACTTC. Its protein is CASSWLAVNQETQYF.

This chain uses TRBV19 with TRBJ2-1, with D unresolved. The CDR3 extends over 12 amino acids. Trimming removed 0 bases from V and 4 bases from J, with 1 base in between. Germline assignment: CDR1 LNHDA and CDR2 SQIVND (reference sequence). DNA of the CDR3: TGTGCCAGTAGTATAGAGTACAATGAGCAGTTCTTC. This encodes CASSIEYNEQFF.

The V call is TRBV19, the J call TRBJ2-5, with D tentatively TRBD1 (6 bases). V was shortened by 2 bases and J by 2 bases, with 9 bases between the two germline ends. The germline V gene has CDR1 LNHDA and CDR2 SQIVND (reference sequence). There are 14 residues in the CDR3. The CDR3 DNA reads TGTGCCAGTAGTATAATGGGGGCGCAAGAGACCCAGTACTTC. Translated: CASSIMGAQETQYF.

This clone appeared once. The chain recombines TRBV10-3 with TRBJ1-6; D is perhaps TRBD1 (6 bases). CDR1 and CDR2 from the germline V gene are ENHRY and SYGVKD. The V end lost 3 bases, the J end lost 7 bases, and 16 bases lay between the germline ends. The CDR3 sequence is 16 residues long. This CDR3 reads CAISDGGGGLNSPLHF. The CDR3 coding sequence is TGTGCCATCAGTGATGGAGGGGGAGGCCTGAATTCACCCCTCCACTTT.

This chain links TRBV11-2 with TRBJ2-1, with TRBD2 identical over 8 bases. CDR3 size: 15 residues. V dropped 5 bases and J dropped 5; count of bases not matched to a gene: 8. CDR1 SGHAT and CDR2 FQNNGV come from the germline V gene. Written as DNA, the CDR3 is TGTGCCAGCAGCCTCAGCGGGAGTAACCACAATGAGCAGTTCTTC. The encoded protein is CASSLSGSNHNEQFF.

The chain is built from TRBV19 and TRBJ1-5; a possible D gene is TRBD1 (6 bases). The CDR3 runs 16 residues. CDR1 is LNHDA, CDR2 SQIVND, per germline (reference sequence). Trimming removed 6 bases from V and 0 bases from J, with 15 bases in between. CDR3: CASRKGQKYSNQPQHF. In DNA, the CDR3 is TGTGCCAGTAGGAAAGGACAGAAATATAGCAATCAGCCCCAGCATTTT.

The rearrangement uses TRBV10-1 and TRBJ1-1; possibly TRBD1 for D (6 bases). Germline V gives CDR1 WNHNN, CDR2 SYGVQD (reference sequence). The CDR3 consists of 14 residues. Trimming left V 6 bases short and J 11 bases short, with 22 bases between. The CDR3, as DNA: TGCGCCAGCAGCAGAGGGGGAGATGGGGGAATGGCTTTCTTT. It translates to CASSRGGDGGMAFF.

This chain uses TRBV6-5 with TRBJ1-2; 7 bases are a match to TRBD1. The germline V gene encodes CDR1 MNHEY and CDR2 SVGAGI. The CDR3 is made up of 14 amino acids. The V segment lost 6 bases and the J segment 3 bases; nucleotides outside the gene matches: 7. DNA of the CDR3: TGTGCCAGCAGAAACAGGGGAAAGGACTATGGCTACACCTTC. This codes for CASRNRGKDYGYTF.

The CDR3 bases are TGTGCCAGCAGCTTAACCTACAGGGACGGCGTCGCAGATACGCAGTATTTT. This sequence encodes CASSLTYRDGVADTQYF. The chain recombines TRBV7-9 with TRBJ2-3; weak D call: TRBD1 (6 bases). Trimming shortened V by 2 bases and J by 4 bases, and 19 bases separated the two germline ends. This CDR3 has 17 amino acids. Germline V CDR1 and CDR2: SEHNR, FQNEAQ (reference sequence).

The chain combines TRBV6-5 with TRBJ2-7; D is possibly TRBD2 (6 bases). V was trimmed by 6 bases and J by 0 bases, leaving 15 bases between them. From germline, CDR1 is MNHEY and CDR2 SVGAGI. This CDR3 has 15 residues. CDR3 coding DNA: TGTGCCAGCAGACGCGATCGGGGGTCCTCCTACGAGCAGTACTTC. The encoded protein is CASRRDRGSSYEQYF.

The chain is built from TRBV2 and TRBJ2-3; tentatively, D is TRBD1 (6 bases). CDR1 SNHLY and CDR2 FYNNEI come from the germline V gene. The CDR3 covers 14 residues. V dropped 4 bases and J dropped 3 bases, with 11 bases sitting between them. The CDR3 spells CASSVYRDTDTQYF. CDR3 nucleotides: TGTGCCAGCAGTGTATACAGGGATACAGATACGCAGTATTTT.

The chain carries TRBV24-1 and TRBJ2-4; TRBD1 might be the D (6 bases). From germline, CDR1 is KGHDR and CDR2 SFDVKD. V shed 11 bases and J shed 0 bases, with 13 bases lying between them. The CDR3 covers 14 residues. DNA of the CDR3: TGTGCCATGACAGGAACATTAGCCAAAAACATTCAGTACTTC. It specifies CAMTGTLAKNIQYF.

In nucleotides, the CDR3 is TGTGCCAGCAGCTTTACTAGCGGGAGTAGGACAGATACGCAGTATTTT. Translation gives CASSFTSGSRTDTQYF. The chain joins TRBV2 to TRBJ2-3; 11 nucleotides agree with TRBD2. This CDR3 contains 16 residues. J lost 3 bases, V lost 6 bases, and 8 bases had no gene match. The germline V gene encodes CDR1 SNHLY and CDR2 FYNNEI.

Only a few counts were recorded for this clone. V usage is TRBV5-6 and J usage is TRBJ1-5; TRBD1 is a possible D gene (6 bases). V gave up 7 bases and J gave up 3 bases, with 20 bases separating them. Germline V CDR1 and CDR2: SGHDT, YYEEEE. The CDR3 is 16 amino acids. The CDR3 loop reads CASHKKGGKINQPQHF. The DNA of the CDR3 is TGTGCCAGCCATAAGAAGGGGGGTAAGATCAATCAGCCCCAGCATTTT. The full variable domain, in which reference TRBV5-6 and TRBJ1-5 provide the parts outside the CDR3, is DAGVTQSPTHLIKTRGQQVTLRCSPKSGHDTVSWYQQALGQGPQFIFQYYEEEERQRGNFPDRFSGHQFPNYSSELNVNALLLGDSALYLCASHKKGGKINQPQHFGDGTRLSIL.

J is TRBJ1-6 and V is TRBV9; TRBD1 matches at 7 bases. This CDR3 comprises 14 residues. Looked up from germline, CDR1 is SGDLS and CDR2 is YYNGEE. J gave up 6 bases and V 0 bases, and 0 bases lay outside the gene matches. CDR3 protein: CASSVDRGNSPLHF. CDR3 nucleotides: TGTGCCAGCAGCGTAGACAGGGGTAATTCACCCCTCCACTTT.

For the CDR3, the DNA is TGTGCCAGCAGCCAGGAGATAGACAATCAGCCCCAGCATTTT. Protein sequence: CASSQEIDNQPQHF. The chain links TRBV3-1 (or the pseudogene TRBV3-2) to TRBJ1-5, with no clear D. CDR3 length equals 14 residues. Trimming cost V 3 bases and J 3 bases, with 9 bases left between them. The V gene's germline CDR1 is LGHDT and CDR2 YNNKEL (reference sequence).

Points on this clone: Since a much larger clone is just one base distant, this may be a read error. Other DNA sequences within the sample encode an identical CDR3. The rearrangement joins TRBV5-1 to TRBJ2-7, with TRBD2 matching 11 bases. Germline loops: CDR1 SGHRS, CDR2 YFSETQ. With V trimmed by 3 bases and J by 4 bases, 3 bases remained unmatched. The CDR3 totals 14 residues. DNA for the CDR3: TGCGCCAGCAGCTCCGGGACTAGCGGATACGAGCAGTACTTC. Its protein is CASSSGTSGYEQYF.

The CDR3 DNA is TGCGCCAGCAGCTTAGAGGGGGCGCCGGCCTATGGCTACACCTTC. Translation: CASSLEGAPAYGYTF. The rearrangement joins TRBV5-1 to TRBJ1-2, with 7 bases aligning to TRBD1. The CDR3 consists of 15 residues. Germline V lookup: CDR1 SGHRS, CDR2 YFSETQ. The J segment lost 4 bases and the V segment lost 2 bases, leaving 8 bases of the junction unmatched. The full variable domain, rest sourced from reference TRBV5-1 and TRBJ1-2, is KAGVTQTPRYLIKTRGQQVTLSCSPISGHRSVSWYQQTPGQGLQFLFEYFSETQRNKGNFPGRFSGRQFSNSRSEMNVSTLELGDSALYLCASSLEGAPAYGYTFGSGTRLTVV.

The rearrangement joins TRBV6-6 to TRBJ1-2; D not certain. Germline V gene sequence: CDR1 MNHNY, CDR2 SVGAGI (reference sequence). There are 15 residues in the CDR3. V lost 2 bases to trimming and J lost 0 bases, with 10 bases between them. CDR3 in DNA: TGTGCCAGCAGTTACGTCCGGGGAGCTAACTATGGCTACACCTTC. The encoded protein is CASSYVRGANYGYTF.

The chain has TRBV6-6 and TRBJ1-4; no definite D call. Between the trimmed V and J ends, which lost 7 bases and 3 bases, there was a span of 9 bases. The CDR3 is made up of 13 amino acids. Germline CDR1 is MNHNY and CDR2 is SVGAGI (reference sequence). As DNA, the CDR3 is TGTGCCAGCAAAGCGGGAGCTAATGAAAAACTGTTTTTT. It yields the protein CASKAGANEKLFF.

In regard to this clone: Other DNA sequences of this sample code for an identical CDR3. The chain links TRBV28 to TRBJ2-7; 8 nucleotides line up with TRBD2. The trim removed 3 bases at V and 2 bases at J, leaving 3 bases unmatched. There are 14 residues in the CDR3. Germline lookup yields CDR1 MDHEN and CDR2 SYDVKM. The CDR3 reads CASSFLAGTYEQYF. The CDR3 DNA is TGTGCCAGCAGTTTTCTAGCGGGTACCTACGAGCAGTACTTC. The full variable domain, in which reference TRBV28 and TRBJ2-7 provide the parts outside the CDR3, is DVKVTQSSRYLVKRTGEKVFLECVQDMDHENMFWYRQDPGLGLRLIYFSYDVKMKEKGDIPEGYSVSREKKERFSLILESASTNQTSMYLCASSFLAGTYEQYFGPGTRLTVT.

The chain employs TRBV7-9 and TRBJ2-6; tentatively, D is TRBD2 (5 bases). V was trimmed by 5 bases and J by 0 bases, leaving 14 bases between them. Germline V gene data show CDR1 as SEHNR and CDR2 as FQNEAQ (reference sequence). The CDR3 covers 17 residues. The CDR3 DNA is TGTGCCAGCAGCCCCCGGAGAGCGGTCTCTGGGGCCAACGTCCTGACTTTC. Amino acid sequence: CASSPRRAVSGANVLTF.

The chain carries TRBV6-5 and TRBJ2-1, with 9 bases fitting TRBD1. J gave up 8 bases and V 5 bases, and 4 bases lay outside the gene matches. The CDR3 totals 13 residues. The germline V gene encodes CDR1 MNHEY and CDR2 SVGAGI. The CDR3 loop is CASSRDREDEQFF. For the CDR3, the DNA is TGTGCCAGCAGTAGGGACAGGGAGGATGAGCAGTTCTTC.